One sample yielded the 19 T cell receptor beta chains listed below, sequenced in a study of vaccination and CD4 T cells after COVID-19. These TCRs' antigens remain unknown. The Oncomine TCR Beta short-read assay was applied to DNA of cultured CD4+ T cells. Each CDR3 protein is one row after TCRdb ran MiXCR on the PCR reads. The sample has about 3,200 distinct CDR3 sequences; about 24% are singletons. Treatment of the sample: roughly ten-day PBMC culture with coronavirus spike peptide pools or control peptides (ViraFEST assay). Sequences were derived from CD4+ T cells from blood, cultured in vitro, sampled after SARS-CoV-2 vaccination. The source is a human donor who had recovered from COVID-19.

This clonotype was found a few times. The V gene is TRBV18, the J gene TRBJ1-2; 7 nucleotides line up with TRBD1. Per germline, CDR1 KGHSH and CDR2 LQKENI. This CDR3 spans 16 amino acids. The J segment lost 6 bases and the V segment lost 4 bases, leaving 14 bases of the junction unmatched. The CDR3 loop reads CASSLGQVLGSDGYTF. Here the CDR3 DNA reads TGTGCCAGCTCACTTGGACAGGTCCTCGGGTCGGATGGCTACACCTTC.

In its sample, this clonotype was seen a few times. The chain joins TRBV20-1 to TRBJ2-1; 11 bases fit TRBD2. The CDR3 extends over 13 amino acids. The germline gives CDR1 DFQATT, CDR2 SNEGSKA (reference sequence). CDR3 sequence (DNA): TGCAGCCTAATAGCGGGGGGGGTCAATGAGCAGTTCTTC. It specifies CSLIAGGVNEQFF.

This clonotype was recorded a few times. The chain recombines TRBV7-7 with TRBJ2-1; D may be TRBD2 (7 bases). Germline V lookup: CDR1 SSHAT, CDR2 FNYEAQ (reference sequence). This CDR3 is built from 14 residues. The V end lost 6 bases, the J end lost 5 bases, and 14 bases lay between the germline ends. CDR3 protein: CASSSTGRDNEQFF. CDR3 DNA: TGTGCCAGCAGTTCTACAGGGAGGGACAATGAGCAGTTCTTC.

This clonotype is a singleton in its sample. V gene TRBV7-3 combines with J gene TRBJ2-7; 9 positions agree with TRBD2. The germline gives CDR1 SGHTA, CDR2 FQGTGA. The CDR3 extends over 19 amino acids. Trimming cost V 2 bases and J 6 bases; bases outside gene matches: 20. The CDR3 nucleotides are TGTGCCAGCAGCTTACTAGGGACTTCTTTGACTAGCGGCGTGCGCGAGCAGTACTTC. This encodes CASSLLGTSLTSGVREQYF. The full variable domain, completed using reference TRBV7-3 and TRBJ2-7, is GAGVSQTPSNKVTEKGKYVELRCDPISGHTALYWYRQSLGQGPEFLIYFQGTGAADDSGLPNDRFFAVRPEGSVSTLKIQRTERGDSAVYLCASSLLGTSLTSGVREQYFGPGTRLTVT.

Turning to this clonotype: The junction differs from germline at one of its ends, possibly a read error. The chain carries TRBV7-3 and TRBJ2-1; TRBD2 agrees at 13 bases. The CDR3 is 15 residues long. Germline values: CDR1 SGHTA, CDR2 FQGTGA. The CDR3 DNA reads as TGTGTCAGCAGCTTTACTAGCGGGGGGGCCGGAGAACAGTTCTTC. Translated: CVSSFTSGGAGEQFF. Full variable domain (outside the CDR3, taken from reference TRBV7-3 and TRBJ2-1): GAGVSQTPSNKVTEKGKYVELRCDPISGHTALYWYRQSLGQGPEFLIYFQGTGAADDSGLPNDRFFAVRPEGSVSTLKIQRTERGDSAVYLCVSSFTSGGAGEQFFGPGTRLTVL.

This clonotype was counted between two and nine times. The rearrangement uses TRBV4-1 and TRBJ2-5, with TRBD2 as a possible D gene (5 bases). In germline, CDR1 is MGHRA, CDR2 YSYEKL. Trimming removed 1 base at V and 5 bases at J, with 17 bases between. This CDR3 has 16 amino acids. CDR3 protein: CASSQVSNPPGETQYF. Here the CDR3 DNA reads TGCGCCAGCAGCCAAGTGTCGAACCCGCCGGGGGAGACCCAGTACTTC.

This clonotype is large within its sample. The rearrangement links TRBV6-6 to TRBJ2-5, with TRBD1 matching over 8 bases. This CDR3 region has 15 residues. J was trimmed by 4 bases and V by 0 bases; bases with no gene match: 4. Germline V CDR1 and CDR2: MNHNY, SVGAGI (reference sequence). The CDR3 loop is CASSYSSGGGETQYF. CDR3 in DNA: TGTGCCAGCAGTTACTCGTCAGGGGGCGGAGAGACCCAGTACTTC.

The V and J genes are TRBV4-3 and TRBJ1-1; the D is unclear. Germline V lookup: CDR1 LGHNA, CDR2 YSLEER. Trimming shortened V by 3 bases and J by 3 bases, and 8 bases separated the two germline ends. The CDR3 contains 13 residues. In DNA, the CDR3 is TGCGCCAGCAGCCACATTTGGGACACTGAAGCTTTCTTT. Encoded protein: CASSHIWDTEAFF.

This clonotype is categorized as medium-sized. The chain joins TRBV6-1 to TRBJ1-1; D call uncertain. V was pared by 4 bases and J by 12 bases, with 24 bases between. This CDR3 comprises 15 residues. Germline lookup yields CDR1 MNHNS and CDR2 SASEGT. The DNA of the CDR3 is TGTGCCAGCAGTGCACACCGGGAAAAGGGCGAAAGGTCTTTCTTT. This gives the protein CASSAHREKGERSFF.

The CDR3, as DNA: TGTGCCCTCTCAATTCGGGGGGGCCAAACCGGGGAGCTGTTTTTT. It yields the protein CALSIRGGQTGELFF. This sequence joins TRBV10-3 and TRBJ2-2, with 8 bases that match TRBD2. There are 15 residues in the CDR3. V trimming: 11 bases; J trimming: 5 bases; junction bases outside the gene matches: 13. The germline CDR1 and CDR2 sequences are ENHRY and SYGVKD.

A few counts support this clonotype. This chain links TRBV28 with TRBJ2-7; 8 nucleotides align to TRBD1. The length of the CDR3 is 15 residues. With 4 bases clipped from V and 0 bases from J, the junction kept 5 bases outside the gene matches. In germline, CDR1 is MDHEN, CDR2 SYDVKM. DNA of the CDR3: TGTGCCAGCAGTTCCCCAGGGGGCAACTCCTACGAGCAGTACTTC. The encoded protein is CASSSPGGNSYEQYF.

This clonotype was recorded at least ten times. The chain links TRBV28 to TRBJ1-1; the match to TRBD1 covers 7 bases. CDR1 is MDHEN and CDR2 is SYDVKM in the germline V gene. The CDR3 totals 15 residues. V shed 5 bases, J shed 4 bases, and the junction held 10 bases outside the gene matches. CDR3 nucleotides: TGTGCCAGCAGTCCAACCAGGGGGGGAGGCACTGAAGCTTTCTTT. Encoded protein: CASSPTRGGGTEAFF.

This clonotype was counted only a few times. The chain links TRBV20-1 to TRBJ1-1, with D maybe TRBD1 (5 bases). The CDR3 runs to 14 residues. Per the germline V gene, CDR1 is DFQATT and CDR2 is SNEGSKA (reference sequence). V dropped 4 bases and J dropped 1 base, with 13 bases sitting between them. In DNA form, the CDR3 reads TGCAGTGCTATACAAGGGACTACGAACACTGAAGCTTTCTTT. This codes for CSAIQGTTNTEAFF.

The V and J genes are TRBV6-1 and TRBJ2-2; the D is unclear. This CDR3 has 13 amino acids. Looked up from germline, CDR1 is MNHNS and CDR2 is SASEGT. V lost 9 bases, J lost 2 bases, and 10 bases lay in between. CDR3 in DNA: TGTGCCAGTTGGGTCCAAAACACCGGGGAGCTGTTTTTT. Its translation is CASWVQNTGELFF.

The chain couples TRBV20-1 to TRBJ2-1; 14 bases line up with TRBD2. Germline V gene sequence: CDR1 DFQATT, CDR2 SNEGSKA (reference sequence). J lost 3 bases, V lost 0 bases, and 7 bases had no gene match. This CDR3 is built from 18 residues. CDR3 nucleotide sequence: TGCAGTGCTAGAGAGGGGACTAGCGGGGGCCTAATCTACAATGAGCAGTTCTTC. It is translated as CSAREGTSGGLIYNEQFF.

This clonotype is medium-sized (0.01 to 0.1%) in the sample. The rearrangement uses TRBV7-9 and TRBJ2-5; tentatively, D is TRBD2 (7 bases). Germline assignment: CDR1 SEHNR and CDR2 FQNEAQ (reference sequence). The germline V and J ends were trimmed by 6 bases and 5 bases, with 22 bases remaining between them. CDR3 length: 16 amino acids. The CDR3 nucleotides are TGTGCCAGCAGTCCTTACCTTGGCGGGGGCAGGGAGACCCAGTACTTC. It codes for CASSPYLGGGRETQYF.

This rearrangement joins TRBV7-2 to TRBJ1-1; no clear D gene. CDR1 and CDR2 (germline): SGHTA, FQGNSA. V shed 4 bases and J shed 6 bases, with 15 bases lying between them. This CDR3 is 14 amino acids long. In nucleotides, the CDR3 is TGTGCCAGCAGCTCGAATACGGGATTCGCTGAAGCTTTCTTT. Amino acid sequence: CASSSNTGFAEAFF.

The rearrangement uses TRBV18 and TRBJ2-7, with TRBD1 matching 9 bases. This CDR3 has 15 residues. Germline values: CDR1 KGHSH, CDR2 LQKENI. With 2 bases clipped from V and 3 bases from J, the junction kept 5 bases outside the gene matches. CDR3 coding DNA: TGTGCCAGCTCACCAGGGACAGGGTATTTCTACGAGCAGTACTTC. Translated, it gives CASSPGTGYFYEQYF.

In its sample, this clonotype was seen a few times. The V gene is TRBV6-2 or TRBV6-3, the J gene TRBJ2-1; 8 bases align to TRBD2. CDR1 and CDR2 (germline): MNHEY, SVGEGT. The V and J ends lost 7 bases and 10 bases, in that order; junction bases with no gene match: 12. There are 14 residues in the CDR3. The CDR3 sequence is CASTSALAGKEQFF. The CDR3 DNA follows: TGTGCCAGCACCTCGGCGCTAGCGGGCAAGGAGCAGTTCTTC.